This record concerns one TCR beta chain sequence. The antigen remains unidentified. These data are taken from a study of vaccination effects on CD4 cells after COVID-19. Overall study findings and caveats: Late in the post-vaccination period, infection-induced and vaccine-induced clones underwent marked clonal contraction. Of the vaccine-induced clones from healthy vaccinees, merely 1 of 255 recognized common cold coronaviruses as well.

Here immunoSEQ multiplex PCR was the method, and the copy in TCRdb shows in-frame clones only, minus some. This sample has approximately 30,000 clones, with around three quarters found just once. Antigen-specific CD4+ T cells were first expanded with viral peptide pools by the ViraFEST assay and only then sequenced. The culture ran for roughly 10 days before CD4+ T cells were isolated. Vaccine recipients had no previous SARS-CoV-2 infection; their nucleocapsid antibodies were negative. IL-2 medium took the place of half the medium on both days 3 and 7. The receptor was isolated from a human donor who received a COVID-19 vaccine. The starting material was CD4+ T cells from PBMCs cultured with SARS-CoV-2 spike peptides, obtained before COVID-19 vaccination.

The CDR3 region has the DNA TGCGCCAGCAGTGACCCCGGACTAGCGGGGAACACCGGGGAGCTGTTTTTT. Translation: CASSDPGLAGNTGELFF. The chain carries TRBV10-1 and TRBJ2-2; TRBD2 matches at 11 bases. Germline V CDR1 and CDR2: WNHNN, SYGVQD (reference sequence). V dropped 3 bases and J dropped 1; count of bases not matched to a gene: 4. The CDR3 is 17 residues long.